The entry below describes one T cell receptor (beta chain). Its specificity is unknown. This sample stems from a study of OX40 agonist ivuxolimab in advanced cancers. Study summary: An anti-OX40 (CD134) antibody with agonistic activity, ivuxolimab, was administered to patients. Those enrolled were about 82% male, with a mean age of roughly 60 years and ages from 23 to 79. Regarding the study as a whole: Expanded clones were, on average, more numerous among CD8+ T cells than CD4+.

People who had autoimmune disease history or systemic immunosuppression were excluded. Sequencing used immunoSEQ multiplex PCR; TCRdb keeps in-frame clones, though not all of them. The sample has tens of thousands of clones, 86% seen once. This specimen was CD4+ or CD8+ T cells sorted from blood, taken in a trial of the OX40 agonist ivuxolimab. This sequence was found in an adult with an advanced solid tumor such as melanoma, head and neck, liver or kidney cancer.

The CDR3 nucleotides are TGTGCCAGCGAAGCGACCGGGTATGGCTACACCTTC. Its translation: CASEATGYGYTF. V is TRBV6-6 and J is TRBJ1-2; D call uncertain. Deletions cut 8 bases from V and 5 bases from J, with 12 bases between. The germline V gene encodes CDR1 MNHNY and CDR2 SVGAGI (reference sequence). This CDR3 region has 12 residues.